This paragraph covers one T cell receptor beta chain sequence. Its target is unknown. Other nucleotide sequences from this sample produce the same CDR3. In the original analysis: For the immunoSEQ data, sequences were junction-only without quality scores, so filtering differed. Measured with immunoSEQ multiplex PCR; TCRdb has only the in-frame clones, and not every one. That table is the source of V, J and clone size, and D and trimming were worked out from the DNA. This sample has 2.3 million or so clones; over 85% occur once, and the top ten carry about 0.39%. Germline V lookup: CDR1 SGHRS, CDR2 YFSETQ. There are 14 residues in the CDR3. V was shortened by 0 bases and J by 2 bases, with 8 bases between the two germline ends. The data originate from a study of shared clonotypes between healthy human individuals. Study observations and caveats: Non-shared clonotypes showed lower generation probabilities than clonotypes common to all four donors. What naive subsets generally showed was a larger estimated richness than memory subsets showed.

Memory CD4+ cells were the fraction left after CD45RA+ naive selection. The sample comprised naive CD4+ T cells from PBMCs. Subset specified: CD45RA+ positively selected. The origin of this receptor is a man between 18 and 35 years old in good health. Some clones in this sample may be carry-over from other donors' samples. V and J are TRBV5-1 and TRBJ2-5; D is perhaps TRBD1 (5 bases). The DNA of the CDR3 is TGCGCCAGCAGCTTGGGCCCAGGGCAAGAGACCCAGTACTTC. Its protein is CASSLGPGQETQYF.